Listed below are T cell receptor beta chains from one sample, sequenced in a study of CD8 T cells in Susac syndrome. TCRdb reprocessed the immunoSEQ multiplex PCR reads with MiXCR, giving one entry per CDR3 protein. The data show approximately 80,000 distinct CDR3 sequences, with roughly 95% seen just once and 0.5% to 0.65% held by the top ten. The sample comprised CD8+ T cells from PBMCs. These receptor sequences come from a human donor with Susac syndrome. Both conserved end residues are part of each CDR3. A D gene is named only where the DNA matches it firmly. Size is omitted from some rows. Given values are once, few, many or a class for expanded clones.

j_gene | d_gene | abundance | v_gene | CDR3aa | CDR3nt
TRBJ1-5 | . | once | TRBV24-1 | CGGRRPQHF | TGTGGAGGGAGGCGGCCCCAGCATTTT
TRBJ2-5 | TRBD1 | . | TRBV12-3/TRBV12-4 | CASSPTLGQGPETQYF | TGTGCCAGCAGCCCTACCCTGGGACAGGGACCAGAGACCCAGTACTTC
TRBJ2-7 | . | . | TRBV27 | CASGRGPMSYEQYF | TGTGCCAGCGGACGCGGACCTATGTCCTACGAGCAGTACTTC
TRBJ2-1 | . | . | TRBV20-1 | CSARDRGWSSYNEQFF | TGCAGTGCTAGAGATCGCGGGTGGAGCTCCTACAATGAGCAGTTCTTC
TRBJ2-7 | . | once | TRBV15 | CATSRVPSYEQYF | TGTGCCACCAGCAGAGTCCCCTCGTACGAGCAGTACTTC
TRBJ1-2 | . | once | TRBV11-2 | CASSSDFYGYTF | TGTGCCAGCAGCTCCGACTTCTATGGCTACACCTTC
TRBJ2-1 | . | . | TRBV5-4 | CASSLEPGNEQFF | TGTGCCAGCAGCCTAGAGCCGGGAAATGAGCAGTTCTTC
TRBJ2-7 | . | . | TRBV28 | CASSPPLERHYEQYF | TGTGCCAGCAGTCCACCTTTAGAAAGGCACTACGAGCAGTACTTC
TRBJ2-7 | TRBD2 | . | TRBV7-2 | CASSPMGLAGGPGYEQYF | TGTGCCAGCAGCCCGATGGGACTAGCGGGGGGGCCGGGCTACGAGCAGTACTTC
TRBJ2-7 | TRBD2 | . | TRBV12-3/TRBV12-4 | CASSYSGGNYEQYF | TGTGCCAGCAGTTATAGCGGGGGTAACTACGAGCAGTACTTC
TRBJ2-7 | . | . | TRBV7-9 | CASSLGGLISYEQYF | TGTGCCAGCAGCTTAGGCGGACTGATCTCCTACGAGCAGTACTTC
TRBJ2-2 | . | once | TRBV12-3/TRBV12-4 | CASSLFGKTGELFF | TGTGCCAGCAGTTTATTCGGGAAGACCGGGGAGCTGTTTTTT
TRBJ2-3 | TRBD2 | . | TRBV3-1 | CASSPLGLAGQDTQYF | TGTGCCAGCAGCCCCCTGGGACTAGCGGGGCAAGATACGCAGTATTTT
TRBJ2-2 | . | few | TRBV6-5 | CASGDTGELFF | TGTGCCAGCGGGGACACCGGGGAGCTGTTTTTT
TRBJ1-4 | . | . | TRBV12-3/TRBV12-4 | CASSLHLATNEKLFF | TGTGCCAGCAGCCTCCATCTTGCAACTAATGAAAAACTGTTTTTT
TRBJ2-3 | TRBD2 | . | TRBV4-2 | CASSQGLAGFSSTDTQYF | TGTGCCAGCAGCCAAGGACTAGCGGGGTTTTCTAGCACAGATACGCAGTATTTT
TRBJ2-7 | . | . | TRBV12-3/TRBV12-4 | CASTVRQSGEQYF | TGTGCCAGCACAGTAAGGCAGTCCGGCGAGCAGTACTTC
TRBJ2-1 | . | . | TRBV6-5 | CASSYSEGNEQFF | TGTGCCAGCAGTTACTCGGAAGGTAATGAGCAGTTCTTC
TRBJ2-7 | . | . | TRBV20-1 | CSARDRLSSYEQYF | TGCAGTGCTAGAGATAGACTGAGCTCCTACGAGCAGTACTTC
TRBJ1-1 | TRBD1 | few | TRBV18 | CASSKDRANTEAFF | TGTGCCAGCTCAAAGGACAGGGCAAACACTGAAGCTTTCTTT
TRBJ2-5 | . | . | TRBV9 | CASSVRLGHQETQYF | TGTGCCAGCAGCGTCAGACTGGGGCACCAAGAGACCCAGTACTTC
TRBJ2-3 | . | . | TRBV10-3 | CAISAASTDTQYF | TGTGCCATCAGTGCAGCGAGCACAGATACGCAGTATTTT
TRBJ1-1 | . | . | TRBV6-4 | CATRSTEAFF | TGTGCCACCCGGTCAACTGAAGCTTTCTTT
TRBJ1-2 | . | . | TRBV3-1 | CASSPRSKDGYTF | TGTGCCAGCAGCCCACGGTCTAAGGATGGCTACACCTTC
TRBJ1-2 | . | . | TRBV14 | CASSQDRASAYGYTF | TGTGCCAGCAGCCAAGATCGTGCAAGCGCCTATGGCTACACCTTC
TRBJ2-5 | . | . | TRBV10-3 | CATWRDRDPRETQYF | TGTGCCACCTGGCGAGACCGGGACCCCCGGGAGACCCAGTACTTC
TRBJ2-7 | TRBD1 | . | TRBV27 | CASRRQGWQYF | TGTGCCAGCAGGCGACAGGGGTGGCAGTACTTC
TRBJ1-5 | . | . | TRBV4-1 | CASSQGNSRSNQPQHF | TGCGCCAGCAGCCAAGGTAATAGTCGTAGCAATCAGCCCCAGCATTTT
TRBJ1-1 | TRBD1 | . | TRBV27 | CASSLGQGAIEAFF | TGTGCCAGCAGTCTAGGACAGGGGGCGATTGAAGCTTTCTTT
TRBJ2-3 | TRBD2 | . | TRBV4-2 | CASSSPPAGGPYTQYF | TGTGCCAGCAGCTCCCCTCCAGCGGGGGGTCCCTATACGCAGTATTTT
TRBJ2-1 | . | once | TRBV6-5 | CASSYSTYNEQFF | TGTGCCAGCAGTTACTCTACCTACAATGAGCAGTTCTTC
TRBJ1-1 | TRBD1 | . | TRBV20-1 | CSAREPGQGNTEAFF | TGCAGTGCTAGAGAACCGGGACAGGGGAACACTGAAGCTTTCTTT
TRBJ2-7 | TRBD2 | . | TRBV7-9 | CASSFAGGRYDEQYF | TGTGCCAGCAGCTTCGCGGGGGGGCGGTACGACGAGCAGTACTTC
TRBJ2-3 | . | . | TRBV5-6 | CASSTGPGEGTDTQYF | TGTGCCAGCAGCACCGGCCCTGGGGAAGGCACAGATACGCAGTATTTT
TRBJ2-5 | . | . | TRBV27 | CASSLLGGRRETQYF | TGTGCCAGCAGTTTATTGGGGGGGCGCAGGGAGACCCAGTACTTC
TRBJ2-7 | TRBD1 | . | TRBV29-1 | CSVEDRGRSYEQYF | TGCAGCGTTGAGGACAGGGGCCGCTCCTACGAGCAGTACTTC
TRBJ2-2 | . | . | TRBV9 | CATTVGGQSGELFF | TGTGCCACAACAGTGGGGGGCCAAAGCGGGGAGCTGTTTTTT
TRBJ2-7 | . | . | TRBV19 | CASRDGAYEQYF | TGTGCCAGTAGGGACGGCGCCTACGAGCAGTACTTC
TRBJ2-5 | . | . | TRBV4-3 | CASSQEGTQYF | TGCGCCAGCAGCCAAGAGGGGACCCAGTACTTC
TRBJ2-2 | . | . | TRBV5-7 | CASSCKSGELFF | TGTGCCAGCAGCTGTAAGTCCGGGGAGCTGTTTTTT
TRBJ1-2 | . | . | TRBV14 | CASSPIDKNYGYTF | TGTGCCAGCAGTCCTATAGACAAGAACTATGGCTACACCTTC
TRBJ2-7 | . | . | TRBV14 | CASSQEQVFYEQYF | TGTGCCAGCAGCCAAGAACAGGTCTTCTACGAGCAGTACTTC
TRBJ1-5 | . | once | TRBV7-9 | CASSPGFQPQHF | TGTGCCAGCAGCCCAGGGTTTCAGCCCCAGCATTTT
TRBJ2-7 | TRBD1 | . | TRBV7-9 | CASSLTGTGDYEQYF | TGTGCCAGCAGCTTGACCGGGACAGGGGACTACGAGCAGTACTTC
TRBJ2-5 | TRBD1 | . | TRBV27 | CASSLGQGGKTQYF | TGTGCCAGCAGTTTAGGACAGGGTGGGAAGACCCAGTACTTC
TRBJ2-7 | . | . | TRBV3-1 | CASSQDRSSVAYEQYF | TGTGCCAGCAGCCAAGATAGGAGTAGCGTGGCCTACGAGCAGTACTTC
TRBJ1-1 | . | . | TRBV5-6 | CASSLASTGLLNTEAFF | TGTGCCAGCAGCTTGGCATCAACAGGGCTTCTAAACACTGAAGCTTTCTTT
TRBJ1-1 | . | . | TRBV2 | CASREGVGRANTEAFF | TGTGCCAGCAGGGAAGGGGTAGGCAGGGCGAACACTGAAGCTTTCTTT
TRBJ2-2 | TRBD2 | once | TRBV9 | CASSVQTGTTRPGELFF | TGTGCCAGCAGCGTACAGACCGGGACTACACGTCCAGGGGAGCTGTTTTTT
TRBJ2-7 | . | . | TRBV6-2/TRBV6-3 | CASSYSDRPYEQYF | TGTGCCAGCAGTTACTCGGACCGACCCTACGAGCAGTACTTC
TRBJ1-2 | . | . | TRBV7-9 | CASSSGLGYTF | TGTGCCAGCAGCTCCGGTCTGGGCTACACCTTC
TRBJ2-7 | TRBD1 | . | TRBV7-9 | CASSDRGRGEQYF | TGTGCCAGCAGCGACAGGGGGAGGGGCGAGCAGTACTTC
TRBJ2-2 | TRBD2 | . | TRBV7-9 | CASSSRTSGGAIGTGELFF | TGTGCCAGCAGCTCGCGGACTAGCGGGGGGGCCATTGGCACCGGGGAGCTGTTTTTT
TRBJ2-3 | . | . | TRBV9 | CASSVGDSADTQYF | TGTGCCAGCAGCGTAGGGGACTCAGCAGATACGCAGTATTTT
TRBJ2-1 | . | . | TRBV10-3 | CAISDSRNEQFF | TGTGCCATCAGTGATTCCCGCAATGAGCAGTTCTTC
TRBJ2-1 | . | once | TRBV6-5 | CASSLIQGGNEQFF | TGTGCCAGCAGTCTGATCCAGGGGGGGAATGAGCAGTTCTTC
TRBJ2-7 | . | . | TRBV3-1 | CASSQDGSYEQYF | TGTGCCAGCAGCCAAGATGGAAGTTACGAGCAGTACTTC
TRBJ2-7 | . | . | TRBV7-9 | CASGVTYEQYF | TGTGCCAGCGGTGTTACCTACGAGCAGTACTTC
TRBJ2-5 | . | . | TRBV13 | CASSSRLEWETQYF | TGTGCCAGCAGCTCCAGATTAGAATGGGAGACCCAGTACTTC